The 4 T cell receptor beta chains listed next were all sequenced from one sample in a study of T-cell memory formation after mild COVID-19. TCRdb reprocessed the 5' RACE reads via MiXCR and lists one record per CDR3 protein. The sample holds about 200,000 distinct CDR3 sequences, around 17% seen once. Sequenced sample: PBMCs or a T cell subset sorted from them (not recorded which). Receptor source: an adult woman who had mild COVID-19 (a few samples of this study predate the infection). Cell type and time point are not known.

This chain uses TRBV5-6 with TRBJ2-1; tentatively, D is TRBD1 or TRBD2 (5 bases each). The CDR3 is made up of 16 amino acids. Germline values: CDR1 SGHDT, CDR2 YYEEEE. The germline V and J ends were trimmed by 2 bases and 0 bases, with 12 bases remaining between them. The CDR3 spells CASSFGTGSSYNEQFF. The DNA for the CDR3 is TGTGCCAGCAGCTTCGGGACGGGGAGCTCCTACAATGAGCAGTTCTTC.

The V call is TRBV11-2, the J call TRBJ2-1; TRBD1 agrees at 8 bases. The CDR3 covers 16 residues. Germline loops: CDR1 SGHAT, CDR2 FQNNGV. Unmatched junction bases numbered 9, after V lost 5 bases and J lost 3 bases. The CDR3 DNA reads TGTGCCAGCAGCCGACAGGGGTTCGATATCTACAATGAGCAGTTCTTC. Protein sequence: CASSRQGFDIYNEQFF.

In its sample, this clonotype was seen a few times. V is TRBV21-1 and J is TRBJ2-5; TRBD1 is the table's D call, not checked against the DNA. TRBV21-1 is a listed pseudogene. The CDR3 is 16 amino acids. The CDR3 sequence is CASSTRYSGAKETQYF. In DNA form, the CDR3 reads TGTGCCAGCAGCACACGTTACAGCGGGGCAAAAGAGACCCAGTACTTC.

The gene calls are TRBV12-5 and TRBJ2-2; 7 bases fit TRBD2. The CDR3 is made up of 16 amino acids. The J segment lost 3 bases and the V segment lost 8 bases, leaving 12 bases of the junction unmatched. Germline lookup yields CDR1 LGHNT and CDR2 FRNRAP. Here the CDR3 DNA reads TGTGCTAGTCTCGCCCCGGGACTATCGTACACCGGGGAGCTGTTTTTT. Translated, it gives CASLAPGLSYTGELFF. Full variable domain (remainder filled in from reference TRBV12-5 and TRBJ2-2): DARVTQTPRHKVTEMGQEVTMRCQPILGHNTVFWYRQTMMQGLELLAYFRNRAPLDDSGMPKDRFSAEMPDATLATLKIQPSEPRDSAVYFCASLAPGLSYTGELFFGEGSRLTVL.